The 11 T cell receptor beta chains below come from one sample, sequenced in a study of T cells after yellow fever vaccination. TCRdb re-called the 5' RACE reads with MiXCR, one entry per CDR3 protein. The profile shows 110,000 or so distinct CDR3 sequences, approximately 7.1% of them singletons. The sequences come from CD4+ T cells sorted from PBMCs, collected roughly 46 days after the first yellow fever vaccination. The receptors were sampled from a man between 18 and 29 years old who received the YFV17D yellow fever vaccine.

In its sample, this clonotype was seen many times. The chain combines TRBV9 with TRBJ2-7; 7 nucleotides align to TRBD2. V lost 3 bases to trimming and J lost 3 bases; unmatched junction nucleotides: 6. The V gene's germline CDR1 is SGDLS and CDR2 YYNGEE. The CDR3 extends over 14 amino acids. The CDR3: CASSETRDYYEQYV. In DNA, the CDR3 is TGTGCCAGCAGCGAGACGAGGGACTACTACGAGCAGTACGTC.

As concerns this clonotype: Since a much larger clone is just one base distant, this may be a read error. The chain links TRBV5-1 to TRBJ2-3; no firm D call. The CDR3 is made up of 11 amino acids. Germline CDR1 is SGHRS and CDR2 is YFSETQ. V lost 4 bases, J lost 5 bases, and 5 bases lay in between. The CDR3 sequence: CASSREDTQYF. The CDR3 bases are TGCGCCAGCAGCAGGGAAGATACGCAGTATTTT.

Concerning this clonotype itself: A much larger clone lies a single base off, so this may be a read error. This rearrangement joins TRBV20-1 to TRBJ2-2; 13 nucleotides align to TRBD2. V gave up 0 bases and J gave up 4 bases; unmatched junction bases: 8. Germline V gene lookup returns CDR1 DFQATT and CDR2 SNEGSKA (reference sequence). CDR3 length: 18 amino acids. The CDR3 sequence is CSARDPRLAGGLTGELFF. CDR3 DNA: TGCAGTGCTAGAGATCCGAGACTAGCGGGGGGCCTCACCGGGGAGCTGTTTTTT.

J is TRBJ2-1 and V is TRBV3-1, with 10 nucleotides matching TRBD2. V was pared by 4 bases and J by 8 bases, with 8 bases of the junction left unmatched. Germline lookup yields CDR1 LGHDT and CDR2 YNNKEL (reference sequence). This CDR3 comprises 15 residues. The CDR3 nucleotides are TGTGCCAGCAGCCTCAGTAGCGGGGGGTTCGATGAGCAGTTCTTC. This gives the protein CASSLSSGGFDEQFF.

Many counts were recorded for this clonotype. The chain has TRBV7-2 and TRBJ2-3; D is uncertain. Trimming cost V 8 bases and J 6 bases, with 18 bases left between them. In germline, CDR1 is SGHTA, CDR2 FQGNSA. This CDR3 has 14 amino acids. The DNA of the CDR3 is TGTGCCAGCGCCATCGACGGTACTTGGGATACGCAGTATTTT. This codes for CASAIDGTWDTQYF.

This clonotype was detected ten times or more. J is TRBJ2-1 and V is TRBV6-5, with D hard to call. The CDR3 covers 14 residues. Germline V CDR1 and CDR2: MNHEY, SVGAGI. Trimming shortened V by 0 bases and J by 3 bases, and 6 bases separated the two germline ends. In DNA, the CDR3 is TGTGCCAGCAGTTACTCTCAAGTCTACAATGAGCAGTTCTTC. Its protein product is CASSYSQVYNEQFF.

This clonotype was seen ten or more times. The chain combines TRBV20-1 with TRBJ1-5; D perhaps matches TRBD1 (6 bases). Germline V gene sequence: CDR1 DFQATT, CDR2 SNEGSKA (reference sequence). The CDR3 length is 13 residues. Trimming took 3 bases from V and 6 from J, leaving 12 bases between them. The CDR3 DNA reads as TGCAGTGCTAGTTCTCAGGGGAGTCAGCCCCAGCATTTT. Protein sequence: CSASSQGSQPQHF.

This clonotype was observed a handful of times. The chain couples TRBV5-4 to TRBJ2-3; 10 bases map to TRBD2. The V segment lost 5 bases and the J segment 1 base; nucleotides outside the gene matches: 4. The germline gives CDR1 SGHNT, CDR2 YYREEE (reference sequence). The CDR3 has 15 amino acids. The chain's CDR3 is CASRPGTSGTDTQYF. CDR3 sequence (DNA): TGTGCCAGCAGACCCGGGACTAGCGGCACAGATACGCAGTATTTT.

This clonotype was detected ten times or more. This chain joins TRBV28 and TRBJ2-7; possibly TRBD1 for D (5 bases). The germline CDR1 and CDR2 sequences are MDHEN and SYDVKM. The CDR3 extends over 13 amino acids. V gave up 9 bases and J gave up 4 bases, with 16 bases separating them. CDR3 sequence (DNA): TGTGCCAGTTCGGTAGGGGTTTCATACGAGCAGTACTTC. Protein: CASSVGVSYEQYF.

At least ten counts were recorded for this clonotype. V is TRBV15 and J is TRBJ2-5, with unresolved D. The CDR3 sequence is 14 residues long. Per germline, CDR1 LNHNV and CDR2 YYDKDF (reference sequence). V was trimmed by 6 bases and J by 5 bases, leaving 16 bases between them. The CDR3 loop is CATRLKMLEETQYF. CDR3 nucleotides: TGTGCCACCAGGCTTAAGATGCTGGAGGAGACCCAGTACTTC.

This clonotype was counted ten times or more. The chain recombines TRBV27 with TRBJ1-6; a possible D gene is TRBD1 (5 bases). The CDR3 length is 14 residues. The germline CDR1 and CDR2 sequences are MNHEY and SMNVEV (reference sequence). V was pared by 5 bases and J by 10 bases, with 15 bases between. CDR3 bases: TGTGCCAGCAGTGTAATGGGGGGGGGGTCACCCCTCCACTTT. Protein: CASSVMGGGSPLHF.